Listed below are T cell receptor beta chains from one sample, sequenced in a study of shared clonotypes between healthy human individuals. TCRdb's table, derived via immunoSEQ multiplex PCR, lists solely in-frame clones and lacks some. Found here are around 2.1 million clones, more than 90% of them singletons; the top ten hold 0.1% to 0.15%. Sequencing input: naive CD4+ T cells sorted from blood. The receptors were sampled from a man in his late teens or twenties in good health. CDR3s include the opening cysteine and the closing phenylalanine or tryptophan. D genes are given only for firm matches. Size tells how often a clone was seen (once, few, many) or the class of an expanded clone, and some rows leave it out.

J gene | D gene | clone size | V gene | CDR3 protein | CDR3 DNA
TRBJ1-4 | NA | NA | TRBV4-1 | CASSQEDRGNEKLFF | TGCGCCAGCAGCCAAGAGGACAGAGGTAATGAAAAACTGTTTTTT
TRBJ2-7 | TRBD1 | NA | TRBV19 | CASTDRDYEQYF | TGTGCCAGTACAGACAGGGACTACGAGCAGTACTTC
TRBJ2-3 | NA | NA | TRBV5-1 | CASSFPGSWDTQYF | TGCGCCAGCAGTTTTCCGGGTAGCTGGGATACGCAGTATTTT
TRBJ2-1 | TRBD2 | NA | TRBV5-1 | CASSLGGTSGYNEQFF | TGCGCCAGCAGCTTGGGGGGGACTAGCGGTTACAATGAGCAGTTCTTC
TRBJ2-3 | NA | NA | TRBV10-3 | CAISELDPSSTDTQYF | TGTGCCATCAGTGAGTTGGACCCAAGTAGCACAGATACGCAGTATTTT
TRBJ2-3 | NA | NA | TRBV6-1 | CASKFGNTQYF | TGTGCCAGCAAGTTTGGGAATACGCAGTATTTT
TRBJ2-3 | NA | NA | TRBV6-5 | CASSPSTDTQYF | TGTGCCAGCAGTCCCTCCACAGATACGCAGTATTTT
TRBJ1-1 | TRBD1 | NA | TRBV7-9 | CASSPGQAGHTEAFF | TGTGCCAGCAGCCCGGGACAGGCGGGACACACTGAAGCTTTCTTT
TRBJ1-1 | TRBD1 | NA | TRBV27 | CASSPRQGNTEAFF | TGTGCCAGCAGTCCCAGACAGGGGAACACTGAAGCTTTCTTT
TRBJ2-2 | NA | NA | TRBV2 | CASKWEGTNTGELFF | TGTGCCAGCAAATGGGAGGGGACAAACACCGGGGAGCTGTTTTTT
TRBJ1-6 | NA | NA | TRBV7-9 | CASSLAQPSSPLHF | TGTGCCAGCAGCTTAGCGCAGCCAAGCTCACCCCTCCACTTT
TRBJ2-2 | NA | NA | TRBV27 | CASSGYTGELFF | TGTGCCAGCAGTGGCTACACCGGGGAGCTGTTTTTT
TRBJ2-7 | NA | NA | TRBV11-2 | CASSLEGVGAYEQYF | TGTGCCAGCAGCTTAGAGGGAGTGGGAGCCTACGAGCAGTACTTC
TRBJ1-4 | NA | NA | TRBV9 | CASSVGAEVNEKLFF | TGTGCCAGCAGCGTTGGGGCAGAAGTTAATGAAAAACTGTTTTTT
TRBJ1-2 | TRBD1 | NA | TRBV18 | CASSRDRTDYGYTF | TGTGCCAGCTCACGGGACAGGACGGACTATGGCTACACCTTC
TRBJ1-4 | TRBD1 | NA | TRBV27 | CASSLGTGTNEKLFF | TGTGCCAGCAGTCTCGGGACAGGAACTAATGAAAAACTGTTTTTT
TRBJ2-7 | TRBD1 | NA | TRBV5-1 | CASSLVTGGAYEQYF | TGCGCCAGCAGCTTGGTCACAGGGGGCGCCTACGAGCAGTACTTC
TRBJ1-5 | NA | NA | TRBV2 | CASSDVQDNQPQHF | TGTGCCAGCAGTGATGTACAGGACAATCAGCCCCAGCATTTT
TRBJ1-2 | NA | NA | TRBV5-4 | CASSFDRRDYGYTF | TGTGCCAGCAGCTTCGACAGGCGGGACTATGGCTACACCTTC
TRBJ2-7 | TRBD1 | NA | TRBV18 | CASSRGQGSSYEQYF | TGTGCCAGCTCACGGGGACAGGGGTCCTCCTACGAGCAGTACTTC
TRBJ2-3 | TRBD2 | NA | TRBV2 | CASSASGGPTDTQYF | TGTGCCAGCAGTGCTAGCGGGGGGCCTACTGATACGCAGTATTTT
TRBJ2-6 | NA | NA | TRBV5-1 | CASSPVAGANVLTF | TGCGCCAGCAGCCCAGTAGCTGGGGCCAACGTCCTGACTTTC
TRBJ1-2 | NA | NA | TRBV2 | CASIPRGANYGYTF | TGTGCCAGCATTCCAAGGGGAGCTAACTATGGCTACACCTTC
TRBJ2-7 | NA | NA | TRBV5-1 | CASSLSGNTYEQYF | TGCGCCAGCAGCTTGTCGGGGAACACCTACGAGCAGTACTTC
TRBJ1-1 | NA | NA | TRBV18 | CASSPFGGGGTEAFF | TGTGCCAGCTCCCCCTTCGGGGGGGGCGGAACTGAAGCTTTCTTT
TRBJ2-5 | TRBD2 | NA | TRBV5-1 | CASSLESSGGWETQYF | TGCGCCAGCAGCTTGGAGTCTAGCGGGGGGTGGGAGACCCAGTACTTC
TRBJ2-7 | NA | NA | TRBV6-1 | CASSDYVSYEQYF | TGTGCCAGCAGTGATTATGTGTCCTACGAGCAGTACTTC
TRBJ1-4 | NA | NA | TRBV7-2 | CASSRNSATNEKLFF | TGTGCCAGCAGTCGTAACAGCGCAACTAATGAAAAACTGTTTTTT
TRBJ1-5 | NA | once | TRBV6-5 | CASSYSSKMGSQPQHF | TGTGCCAGCAGTTACTCGTCCAAGATGGGGAGTCAGCCCCAGCATTTT
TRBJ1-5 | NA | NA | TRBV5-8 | CASGGGYGNQPQHF | TGTGCCAGCGGTGGAGGCTACGGCAATCAGCCCCAGCATTTT
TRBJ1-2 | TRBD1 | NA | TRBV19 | CASSDPAGQKSYGYTF | TGTGCCAGTAGTGATCCCGCGGGACAGAAATCCTATGGCTACACCTTC
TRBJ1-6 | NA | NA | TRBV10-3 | CAVTGLGGANSPLHF | TGTGCCGTGACAGGTCTTGGTGGGGCAAATTCACCCCTCCACTTT
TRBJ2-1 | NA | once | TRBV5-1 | CASSFGAIGYNEQFF | TGCGCCAGCAGCTTTGGGGCGATCGGCTACAATGAGCAGTTCTTC
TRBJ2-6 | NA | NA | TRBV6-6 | CASSATGSGANVLTF | TGTGCCAGCAGTGCCACAGGCTCCGGGGCCAACGTCCTGACTTTC
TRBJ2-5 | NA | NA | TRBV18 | CASSPVSGPQETQYF | TGTGCCAGCTCACCAGTCTCCGGACCCCAAGAGACCCAGTACTTC
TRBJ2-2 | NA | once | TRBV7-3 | CASSSGDSRTGGELFF | TGTGCCAGCAGCTCCGGGGACTCTCGAACTGGCGGGGAGCTGTTTTTT
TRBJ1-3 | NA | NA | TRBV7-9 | CASSGIKGNTIYF | TGTGCCAGCAGCGGGATAAAGGGAAACACCATATATTTT
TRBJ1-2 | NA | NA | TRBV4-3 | CASSQDWRQVPIYGYTF | TGCGCCAGCAGCCAAGATTGGAGACAGGTCCCTATCTATGGCTACACCTTC
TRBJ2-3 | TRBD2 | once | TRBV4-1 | CASSQGLAGLRTDTQYF | TGCGCCAGCAGCCAAGGACTAGCGGGGTTGAGGACAGATACGCAGTATTTT
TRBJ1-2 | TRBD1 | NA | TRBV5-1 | CASSSDPGTGGGYTF | TGCGCCAGCAGCTCCGACCCGGGGACAGGGGGTGGCTACACCTTC
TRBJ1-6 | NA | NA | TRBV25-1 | CASSEGHGQSPLHF | TGTGCCAGCAGTGAAGGGCACGGCCAGTCACCCCTCCACTTT
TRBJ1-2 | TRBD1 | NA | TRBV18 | CASSPFDREDGYTF | TGTGCCAGCTCACCATTTGACAGGGAGGATGGCTACACCTTC